Listed here is a single T cell receptor beta chain. Its specificity is unknown. This sample stems from a study of identical twins. Findings of the study overall: Models underpredicted monozygotic twin sharing of out-of-frame TCR alpha.

Germline CDR1 reads SGHNT; CDR2 reads YYREEE (reference sequence). Trimming removed 4 bases from V and 5 bases from J, with 18 bases in between. The CDR3 loop spans 15 amino acids. TCRdb re-called the 5' RACE reads with MiXCR, one entry per CDR3 protein. The table includes under 400,000 distinct CDR3 sequences, about 9% detected once. Input material: naive T cells sorted from blood. The sequence came from a woman aged 50 to 65 in good health. The V gene is TRBV5-4, the J gene TRBJ2-5, with unresolved D. The chain's CDR3 is CASSPFGWLRETQYF. CDR3 sequence (DNA): TGTGCCAGCAGCCCCTTTGGGTGGCTTAGGGAGACCCAGTACTTC.